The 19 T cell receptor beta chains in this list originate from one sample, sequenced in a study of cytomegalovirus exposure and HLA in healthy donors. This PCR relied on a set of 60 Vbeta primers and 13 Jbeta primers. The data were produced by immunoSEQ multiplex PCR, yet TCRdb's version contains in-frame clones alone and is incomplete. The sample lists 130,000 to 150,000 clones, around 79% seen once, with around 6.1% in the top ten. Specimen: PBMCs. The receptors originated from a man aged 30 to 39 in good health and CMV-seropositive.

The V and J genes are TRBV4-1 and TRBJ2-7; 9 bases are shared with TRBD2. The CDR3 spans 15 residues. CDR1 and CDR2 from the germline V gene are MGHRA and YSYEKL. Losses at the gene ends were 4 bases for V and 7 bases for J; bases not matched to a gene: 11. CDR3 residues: CASSPRSGGMHEQYF. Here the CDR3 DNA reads TGCGCCAGCAGCCCCAGAAGCGGGGGGATGCATGAGCAGTACTTC.

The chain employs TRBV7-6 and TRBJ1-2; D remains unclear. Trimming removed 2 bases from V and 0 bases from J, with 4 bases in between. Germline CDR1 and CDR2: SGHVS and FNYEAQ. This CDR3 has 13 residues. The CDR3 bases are TGTGCCAGCAGCTTACAGTCTAACTATGGCTACACCTTC. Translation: CASSLQSNYGYTF.

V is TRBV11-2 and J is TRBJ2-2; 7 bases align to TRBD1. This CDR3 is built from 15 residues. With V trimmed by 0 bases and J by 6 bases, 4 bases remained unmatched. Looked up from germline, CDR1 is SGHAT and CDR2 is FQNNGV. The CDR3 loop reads CASSLEGGQAGELFF. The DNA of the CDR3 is TGTGCCAGCAGCTTAGAAGGGGGCCAGGCCGGGGAGCTGTTTTTT.

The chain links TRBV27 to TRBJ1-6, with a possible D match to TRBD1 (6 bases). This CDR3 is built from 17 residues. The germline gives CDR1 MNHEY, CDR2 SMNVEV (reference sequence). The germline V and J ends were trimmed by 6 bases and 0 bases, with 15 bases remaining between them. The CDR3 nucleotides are TGTGCCAGCAGCCGCAATACAGGGAGCTCCTATAATTCACCCCTCCACTTT. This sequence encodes CASSRNTGSSYNSPLHF.

The CDR3 coding sequence is TGTGCCAGCAGTTTATCCGGACTAGCGGGAGGAGAGCAAGAGACCCAGTACTTC. Translating gives CASSLSGLAGGEQETQYF. The chain couples TRBV28 to TRBJ2-5, with 14 bases matching TRBD2. Germline V gene sequence: CDR1 MDHEN, CDR2 SYDVKM. V shed 1 base, J shed 2 bases, and the junction held 6 bases outside the gene matches. The CDR3 has 18 residues.

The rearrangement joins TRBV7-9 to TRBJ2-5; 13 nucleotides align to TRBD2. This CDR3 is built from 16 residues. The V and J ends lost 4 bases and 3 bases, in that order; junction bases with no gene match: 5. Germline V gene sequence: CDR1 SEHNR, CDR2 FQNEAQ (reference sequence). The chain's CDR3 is CASSYTTSGGKETQYF. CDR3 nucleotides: TGTGCCAGCAGCTATACGACTAGCGGGGGGAAAGAGACCCAGTACTTC.

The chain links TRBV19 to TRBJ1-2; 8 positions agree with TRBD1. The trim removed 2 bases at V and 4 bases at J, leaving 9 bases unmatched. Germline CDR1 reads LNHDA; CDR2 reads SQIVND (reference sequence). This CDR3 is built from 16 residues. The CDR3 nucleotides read TGTGCCAGTAGTATAATCGGACAGGGAATGACCTATGGCTACACCTTC. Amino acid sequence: CASSIIGQGMTYGYTF.

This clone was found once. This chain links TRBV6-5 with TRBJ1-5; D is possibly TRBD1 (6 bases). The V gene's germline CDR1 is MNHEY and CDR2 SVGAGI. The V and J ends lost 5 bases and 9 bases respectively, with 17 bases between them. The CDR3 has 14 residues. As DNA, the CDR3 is TGTGCCAGCAGTGTCTCAGGGGATGGAGGGCCCCAGCATTTT. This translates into CASSVSGDGGPQHF.

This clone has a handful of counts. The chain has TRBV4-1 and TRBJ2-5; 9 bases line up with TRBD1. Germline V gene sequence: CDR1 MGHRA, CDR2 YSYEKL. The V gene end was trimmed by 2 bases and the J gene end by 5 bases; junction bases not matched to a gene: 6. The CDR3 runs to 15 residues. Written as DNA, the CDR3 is TGCGCCAGCAGCCAATTGCGGACAGGGGATGAGACCCAGTACTTC. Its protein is CASSQLRTGDETQYF.

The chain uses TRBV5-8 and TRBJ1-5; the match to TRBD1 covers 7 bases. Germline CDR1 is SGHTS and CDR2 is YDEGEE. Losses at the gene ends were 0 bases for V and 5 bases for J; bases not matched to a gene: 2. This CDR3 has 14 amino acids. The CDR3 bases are TGTGCCAGCAGCTTGGTAGGGGGCCATCAGCCCCAGCATTTT. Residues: CASSLVGGHQPQHF.

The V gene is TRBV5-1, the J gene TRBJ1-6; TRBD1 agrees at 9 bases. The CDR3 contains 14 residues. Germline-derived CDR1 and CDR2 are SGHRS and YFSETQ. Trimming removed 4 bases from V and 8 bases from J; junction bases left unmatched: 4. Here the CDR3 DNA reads TGCGCCAGCAGCGTAGGACAGGGGTATTCACCCCTCCACTTT. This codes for CASSVGQGYSPLHF.

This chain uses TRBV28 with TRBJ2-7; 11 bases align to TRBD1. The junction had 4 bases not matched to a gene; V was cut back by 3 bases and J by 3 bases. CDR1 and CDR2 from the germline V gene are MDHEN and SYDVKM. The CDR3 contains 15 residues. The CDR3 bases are TGTGCCAGCAGTTTTCGGGACAGGGGGGTCTACGAGCAGTACTTC. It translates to CASSFRDRGVYEQYF.

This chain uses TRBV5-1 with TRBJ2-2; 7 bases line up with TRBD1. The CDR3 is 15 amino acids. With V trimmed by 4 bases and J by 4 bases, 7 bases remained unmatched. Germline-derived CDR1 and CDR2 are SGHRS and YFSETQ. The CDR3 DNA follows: TGCGCCAGCAGCGACAGACAGGGTCGCACCGGGGAGCTGTTTTTT. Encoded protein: CASSDRQGRTGELFF.

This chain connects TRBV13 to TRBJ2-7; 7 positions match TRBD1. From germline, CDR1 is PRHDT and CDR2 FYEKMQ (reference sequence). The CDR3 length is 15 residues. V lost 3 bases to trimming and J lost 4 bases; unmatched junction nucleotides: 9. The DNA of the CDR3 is TGTGCCAGCAGCTTTAAGGGGGCGCAGCGTTACGAGCAGTACTTC. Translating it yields CASSFKGAQRYEQYF.

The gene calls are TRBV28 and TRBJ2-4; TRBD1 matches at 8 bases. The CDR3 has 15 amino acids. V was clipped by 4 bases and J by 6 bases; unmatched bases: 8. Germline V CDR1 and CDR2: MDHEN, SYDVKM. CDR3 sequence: CASSSPGQDLNIQYF. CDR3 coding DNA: TGTGCCAGCAGTTCACCGGGACAGGATCTAAACATTCAGTACTTC.

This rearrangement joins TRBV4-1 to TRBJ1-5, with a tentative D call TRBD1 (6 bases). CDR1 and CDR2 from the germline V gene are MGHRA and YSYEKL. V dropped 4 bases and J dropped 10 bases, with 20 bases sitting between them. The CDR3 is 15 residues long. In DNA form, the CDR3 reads TGCGCCAGCAGCCCCCCGGACGGGACATCCCTTCCCCAGCATTTT. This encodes CASSPPDGTSLPQHF.

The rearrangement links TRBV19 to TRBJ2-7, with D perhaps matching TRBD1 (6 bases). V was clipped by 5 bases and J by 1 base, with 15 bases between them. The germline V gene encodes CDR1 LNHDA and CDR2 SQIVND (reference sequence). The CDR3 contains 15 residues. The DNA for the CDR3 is TGTGCCAGTAGTCTGTACGGACAGTCATCCTACGAGCAGTACTTC. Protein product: CASSLYGQSSYEQYF.

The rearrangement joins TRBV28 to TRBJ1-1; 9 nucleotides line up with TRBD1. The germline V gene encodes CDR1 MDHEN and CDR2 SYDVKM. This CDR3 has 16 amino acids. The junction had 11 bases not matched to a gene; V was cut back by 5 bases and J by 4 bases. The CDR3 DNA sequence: TGTGCCAGCAGTCTGAGACAGGGGGTGTGGGGCACTGAAGCTTTCTTT. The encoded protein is CASSLRQGVWGTEAFF.

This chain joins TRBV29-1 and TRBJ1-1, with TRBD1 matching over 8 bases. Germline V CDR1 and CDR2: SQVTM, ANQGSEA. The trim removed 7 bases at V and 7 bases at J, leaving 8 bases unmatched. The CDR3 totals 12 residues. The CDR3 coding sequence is TGCAGCGGCTCGACAGGGGTTCTTGAAGCTTTCTTT. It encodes CSGSTGVLEAFF.